A single sample gave rise to the 26 T cell receptor beta chains below, sequenced in a study of shared clonotypes between healthy human individuals (dated by TCRdb to 2020 to 2022). CD8 naive samples consisted of CD45RO-negative cells that were positively selected for CCR7, yielding a CD45RA+CCR7+ population without TemRA cells. To prepare the library, the immunoSEQ multiplex PCR assay was applied. In its TCRdb copy, this immuneACCESS table keeps in-frame sequences only and misses some clones. Where compared with another copy, unresolved V genes explain less than half of these, and the others have no known cause. The sample table lists some 2.1 million clones, about 95% of them with a count of one. Around 1.1% of the sample is in the top ten clones. Material: naive CD8+ T cells sorted from blood. What the cell subset or site label conveys for this sample: CD45RA+CCR7+. These receptors originate from a man younger than 35 in good health.

The table lists this clone with a count of one. V is TRBV4-1 and J is TRBJ1-6; D is perhaps TRBD1 (6 bases). CDR1 and CDR2 from the germline V gene are MGHRA and YSYEKL. The V and J ends lost 1 base and 9 bases respectively, with 22 bases between them. The CDR3 has 18 residues. In DNA form, the CDR3 reads TGCGCCAGCAGCCAAGTGGCCGGGGGCGCCCAGCAGGCTTCACCCCTCCACTTT. Its protein product is CASSQVAGGAQQASPLHF.

The J gene is TRBJ2-5, the V gene TRBV27; 10 bases map to TRBD2. Losses at the gene ends were 6 bases for V and 3 bases for J; bases not matched to a gene: 7. Germline values: CDR1 MNHEY, CDR2 SMNVEV (reference sequence). The CDR3 totals 15 residues. In nucleotides, the CDR3 is TGTGCCAGCAGAGCGTTTAGCGGGGGGAAAGAGACCCAGTACTTC. This encodes CASRAFSGGKETQYF.

As regards this clone: This may be a read error: a much more frequent sequence differs by one nucleotide. This CDR3 is also generated by other DNA sequences in the sample. CDR3: CASSPGTGGYEQYF. The CDR3 coding sequence is TGTGCCAGCAGTCCCGGGACAGGGGGCTACGAGCAGTACTTC. V gene TRBV5-4 combines with J gene TRBJ2-7; 11 nucleotides agree with TRBD1. CDR3 length: 14 residues. The germline V gene encodes CDR1 SGHNT and CDR2 YYREEE (reference sequence). V shed 5 bases and J 3 bases; nucleotides not matched to a gene: 4. The variable domain in full, completed from reference TRBV5-4 and TRBJ2-7, reads ETGVTQSPTHLIKTRGQQVTLRCSSQSGHNTVSWYQQALGQGPQFIFQYYREEENGRGNFPPRFSGLQFPNYSSELNVNALELDDSALYLCASSPGTGGYEQYFGPGTRLTVT.

The CDR3 protein is CASGLVGTPGYRQETQYF. The CDR3 DNA is TGTGCTAGTGGTTTGGTGGGGACTCCAGGGTATCGGCAAGAGACCCAGTACTTC. The chain carries TRBV12-5 and TRBJ2-5; tentatively, D is TRBD2 (6 bases). The CDR3 length is 18 residues. Trimming stripped 0 bases from V and 2 bases from J, with 19 bases between. Germline lookup yields CDR1 LGHNT and CDR2 FRNRAP.

This rearrangement joins TRBV6-1 to TRBJ1-5, with 9 bases matching TRBD1. CDR3 length equals 14 residues. CDR1 MNHNS and CDR2 SASEGT come from the germline V gene. The ends lost 3 bases at V and 5 bases at J; junction bases unmatched: 2. CDR3 loop: CASSDGQGHQPQHF. CDR3 nucleotides: TGTGCCAGCAGTGACGGACAGGGGCATCAGCCCCAGCATTTT.

This chain joins TRBV10-3 and TRBJ2-5, with unresolved D. This CDR3 region has 13 residues. Trimming left V 2 bases short and J 4 bases short, with 8 bases between. Looked up from germline, CDR1 is ENHRY and CDR2 is SYGVKD. This CDR3 is CAISEVSGETQYF. CDR3 nucleotides: TGTGCCATCAGTGAGGTCAGTGGAGAGACCCAGTACTTC.

CDR3 sequence (DNA): TGCAGCGTTGAATCGGAAGGTTGGGAAGGCGAGCAGTACTTC. Amino acids: CSVESEGWEGEQYF. This chain links TRBV29-1 with TRBJ2-7, with D unresolved. V lost 2 bases and J lost 6, with 17 bases in between. This CDR3 spans 14 amino acids. The germline gives CDR1 SQVTM, CDR2 ANQGSEA.

The J gene is TRBJ2-7, the V gene TRBV27; TRBD1 might be the D (6 bases). Looked up from germline, CDR1 is MNHEY and CDR2 is SMNVEV (reference sequence). The CDR3 length is 14 residues. With 3 bases removed from V and 3 bases from J, the gap between germline ends came to 12 bases. DNA of the CDR3: TGTGCCAGCAGTTTTGCCTGGGACAACTACGAGCAGTACTTC. Translation gives CASSFAWDNYEQYF.

This chain connects TRBV6-1 to TRBJ1-1; 8 bases line up with TRBD1. Germline V gives CDR1 MNHNS, CDR2 SASEGT. V shed 2 bases, J shed 6 bases, and the junction held 11 bases outside the gene matches. CDR3 size: 16 residues. The DNA of the CDR3 is TGTGCCAGCAGTGAAACGGGACAGGAGCTTAAGGCTGAAGCTTTCTTT. Translating gives CASSETGQELKAEAFF.

This chain connects TRBV7-8 to TRBJ1-4; D is undetermined. Germline V CDR1 and CDR2: SGHVS, FQNEAQ. The CDR3 is made up of 15 amino acids. Trimming cost V 6 bases and J 4 bases, with 15 bases left between them. The CDR3 reads CASSTDGLLNEKLFF. Here the CDR3 DNA reads TGTGCCAGCAGTACAGACGGATTACTTAATGAAAAACTGTTTTTT.

This clone has only one observation. The chain is built from TRBV19 and TRBJ2-7, with a possible D match to TRBD1 (6 bases). V lost 3 bases, J lost 4 bases, and 13 bases lay in between. The CDR3 consists of 14 residues. CDR1 and CDR2 (germline): LNHDA, SQIVND (reference sequence). CDR3 in amino acids: CASSIGTQFYEQYF. CDR3 nucleotides: TGTGCCAGTAGTATCGGGACACAGTTTTACGAGCAGTACTTC. Full variable domain (rest looked up from reference TRBV19 and TRBJ2-7): DGGITQSPKYLFRKEGQNVTLSCEQNLNHDAMYWYRQDPGQGLRLIYYSQIVNDFQKGDIAEGYSVSREKKESFPLTVTSAQKNPTAFYLCASSIGTQFYEQYFGPGTRLTVT.

This chain joins TRBV28 and TRBJ2-1, with 7 positions matching TRBD1. CDR1 MDHEN and CDR2 SYDVKM come from the germline V gene. V trimming: 6 bases; J trimming: 5 bases; junction bases outside the gene matches: 10. This CDR3 is built from 15 residues. CDR3 in DNA: TGTGCCAGCAGCTTCCGGGGACAGAGCCACAATGAGCAGTTCTTC. It specifies CASSFRGQSHNEQFF. The full variable domain, its missing parts supplied by reference TRBV28 and TRBJ2-1, is DVKVTQSSRYLVKRTGEKVFLECVQDMDHENMFWYRQDPGLGLRLIYFSYDVKMKEKGDIPEGYSVSREKKERFSLILESASTNQTSMYLCASSFRGQSHNEQFFGPGTRLTVL.

Concerning this clone itself: Additional DNA sequences in this sample encode the identical CDR3. J is TRBJ2-7 and V is TRBV27; the match to TRBD1 covers 7 bases. The CDR3 has 14 residues. J gave up 3 bases and V 3 bases, and 5 bases lay outside the gene matches. Germline-derived CDR1 and CDR2 are MNHEY and SMNVEV (reference sequence). CDR3: CASSFRGLFYEQYF. Here the CDR3 DNA reads TGTGCCAGCAGTTTTAGGGGGCTCTTCTACGAGCAGTACTTC.

A word on this clone: Other DNA sequences in this sample translate to the same CDR3. The rearrangement links TRBV27 to TRBJ2-2; D is ambiguous. Germline values: CDR1 MNHEY, CDR2 SMNVEV (reference sequence). The V end lost 5 bases, the J end lost 5 bases, and 3 bases lay between the germline ends. This CDR3 spans 11 amino acids. The CDR3 bases are TGTGCCAGCAGTCATACCGGGGAGCTGTTTTTT. Amino acid sequence: CASSHTGELFF.

This clone was observed a few times. The rearrangement links TRBV18 to TRBJ1-4, with no clear D. Trimming cost V 3 bases and J 3 bases, with 11 bases left between them. Germline V gives CDR1 KGHSH, CDR2 LQKENI. This CDR3 comprises 15 residues. The CDR3: CASSPPGSSNEKLFF. In nucleotides, the CDR3 is TGTGCCAGCTCACCTCCAGGCAGTTCTAATGAAAAACTGTTTTTT.

The chain uses TRBV19 and TRBJ1-5; a weak D match, TRBD1 (5 bases). The CDR3 spans 16 residues. Germline-derived CDR1 and CDR2 are LNHDA and SQIVND (reference sequence). Trimming took off 0 bases at V and 0 bases at J, with 9 bases between the two ends. The CDR3 spells CASSIEGVYSNQPQHF. The CDR3 region has the DNA TGTGCCAGTAGTATAGAAGGGGTCTATAGCAATCAGCCCCAGCATTTT. The variable domain in full, completed from reference TRBV19 and TRBJ1-5, reads DGGITQSPKYLFRKEGQNVTLSCEQNLNHDAMYWYRQDPGQGLRLIYYSQIVNDFQKGDIAEGYSVSREKKESFPLTVTSAQKNPTAFYLCASSIEGVYSNQPQHFGDGTRLSIL.

This rearrangement joins TRBV9 to TRBJ2-7; 11 nucleotides agree with TRBD1. The V gene's germline CDR1 is SGDLS and CDR2 YYNGEE. The CDR3 sequence is 13 residues long. V was pared by 4 bases and J by 11 bases, with 8 bases of the junction left unmatched. The CDR3 is CASSPGTGGMEYF. CDR3 bases: TGTGCCAGCAGCCCAGGGACAGGGGGGATGGAGTACTTC.

The chain combines TRBV6-5 with TRBJ1-2; TRBD1 agrees at 7 bases. The CDR3 length is 13 residues. After removal of 4 bases from V and 3 bases from J, the junction contained 2 bases not matched to a gene. Per germline, CDR1 MNHEY and CDR2 SVGAGI. The CDR3 nucleotides are TGTGCCAGCAGTTTAGGGACAGACTATGGCTACACCTTC. This codes for CASSLGTDYGYTF.

V gene TRBV4-2 combines with J gene TRBJ2-7; D call uncertain. The V end was cut by 0 bases, the J end by 2 bases, with 11 bases between. The CDR3 has 15 residues. Germline CDR1 reads LGHNA; CDR2 reads YNFKEQ. The CDR3 bases are TGTGCCAGCAGCCAAGATCTTTGGGGAACCTACGAGCAGTACTTC. It is translated as CASSQDLWGTYEQYF.

The chain joins TRBV28 to TRBJ2-1, with 9 bases fitting TRBD1. This CDR3 has 16 amino acids. V was pared by 4 bases and J by 3 bases, with 7 bases of the junction left unmatched. Germline CDR1 and CDR2: MDHEN and SYDVKM. Here the CDR3 DNA reads TGTGCCAGCAGTTGGGACAGGGAGGAGGACTACAATGAGCAGTTCTTC. Protein sequence: CASSWDREEDYNEQFF.

Regarding this clone: The sample contains more than one DNA sequence encoding this CDR3. V gene TRBV27 combines with J gene TRBJ1-2; D is undetermined. Germline-derived CDR1 and CDR2 are MNHEY and SMNVEV (reference sequence). Trimming left V 3 bases short and J 4 bases short, with 12 bases between. This CDR3 contains 14 residues. CDR3 amino acids: CASSFVGAGYGYTF. As DNA, the CDR3 is TGTGCCAGCAGTTTTGTGGGCGCGGGCTATGGCTACACCTTC.

The rearrangement links TRBV13 to TRBJ1-6; the D is unclear. The CDR3 is 15 residues long. Per the germline V gene, CDR1 is PRHDT and CDR2 is FYEKMQ (reference sequence). Trimming removed 4 bases at V and 10 bases at J, with 17 bases between. CDR3 nucleotide sequence: TGTGCCAGCAGCTCGGCGACGGGAGTCGGATCACCCCTCCACTTT. This encodes CASSSATGVGSPLHF.

A word on this clone: Other DNA sequences from this sample encode an identical CDR3 as well. The chain couples TRBV5-1 to TRBJ2-7; 8 bases are shared with TRBD1. With 0 bases clipped from V and 3 bases from J, the junction kept 2 bases outside the gene matches. The CDR3 sequence is 14 residues long. Germline CDR1 reads SGHRS; CDR2 reads YFSETQ. In nucleotides, the CDR3 is TGCGCCAGCAGCTTGGTCGGACAGGGCTACGAGCAGTACTTC. As protein: CASSLVGQGYEQYF.

The V gene is TRBV13, the J gene TRBJ2-3, with a tentative D call TRBD2 (5 bases). Trimming left V 8 bases short and J 0 bases short, with 18 bases between. Germline V gene data show CDR1 as PRHDT and CDR2 as FYEKMQ (reference sequence). There are 16 residues in the CDR3. DNA of the CDR3: TGTGCCAGCTTTAGGATGGGCGGAGGTAGCACAGATACGCAGTATTTT. Translating it yields CASFRMGGGSTDTQYF.

The J gene is TRBJ2-7, the V gene TRBV18; D assignment may be TRBD1 or TRBD2 (5 bases each). V dropped 1 base and J dropped 6 bases, with 16 bases sitting between them. Germline CDR1 is KGHSH and CDR2 is LQKENI. The CDR3 totals 15 residues. CDR3 sequence: CASSPRDGSVGEQYF. In DNA, the CDR3 is TGTGCCAGCTCACCACGGGACGGATCCGTTGGCGAGCAGTACTTC.

The V gene is TRBV5-6, the J gene TRBJ1-6; D not certain. The V end lost 4 bases, the J end lost 0 bases, and 14 bases lay between the germline ends. Germline V CDR1 and CDR2: SGHDT, YYEEEE. This CDR3 has 17 residues. For the CDR3, the DNA is TGTGCCAGCAGCCCGCTAACGGAGAGCTCCTATAATTCACCCCTCCACTTT. Amino acids: CASSPLTESSYNSPLHF. Supplemented by reference TRBV5-6 and TRBJ1-6, the full variable domain reads DAGVTQSPTHLIKTRGQQVTLRCSPKSGHDTVSWYQQALGQGPQFIFQYYEEEERQRGNFPDRFSGHQFPNYSSELNVNALLLGDSALYLCASSPLTESSYNSPLHFGNGTRLTVT.